This passage covers 13 T cell receptor beta chains from one sample sequenced in a study of human T cells and chemical hapten exposure. One entry per CDR3 protein results from TCRdb running MiXCR on the RACE reads. This table holds about 54,000 distinct CDR3 sequences, 8.5% to 10% found once. Time point given: patch test 2, 6 weeks after DPC sensitization. Indicated treatment: therapeutic diphenylcyclopropenone sensitization with weekly scalp DPC. Sequenced material: whole blood, taken in connection with sensitization to the hapten diphenylcyclopropenone (DPC). The receptor set was obtained from a woman aged 50 to 65 with alopecia areata. Some clones in this sample may be carry-over from other donors' samples.

This clonotype was detected many times. The chain recombines TRBV4-3 with TRBJ2-5; possible D gene TRBD2, 6 bases. CDR1 LGHNA and CDR2 YSLEER come from the germline V gene. The CDR3 covers 13 residues. V lost 4 bases and J 3 bases, leaving 9 bases between the germline ends. The CDR3 nucleotides are TGCGCCAGCAGCCCTCAGCGGGAAGAGACCCAGTACTTC. The encoded protein is CASSPQREETQYF.

This clonotype was counted only a few times. V is TRBV29-1 and J is TRBJ2-5; D perhaps matches TRBD1 (6 bases). Germline CDR1 SQVTM, CDR2 ANQGSEA. The length of the CDR3 is 13 residues. Trimming removed 5 bases from V and 2 bases from J, with 12 bases in between. The CDR3 nucleotides read TGCAGCGTTTCCGGACAGACTCAAGAGACCCAGTACTTC. Protein: CSVSGQTQETQYF.

This clonotype was counted a few times. V is TRBV10-3 and J is TRBJ2-7, with TRBD1 as a possible D gene (5 bases). The V gene's germline CDR1 is ENHRY and CDR2 SYGVKD. This CDR3 spans 14 amino acids. Trimming shortened V by 11 bases and J by 2 bases, and 19 bases separated the two germline ends. CDR3: CAVQGVAGPYEQYF. The CDR3, as DNA: TGTGCCGTCCAAGGGGTGGCAGGTCCCTACGAGCAGTACTTC.

This chain joins TRBV20-1 and TRBJ2-5; 12 nucleotides align to TRBD2. V trimming: 3 bases; J trimming: 1 base; junction bases outside the gene matches: 0. This CDR3 spans 14 amino acids. Germline loops: CDR1 DFQATT, CDR2 SNEGSKA (reference sequence). CDR3 region: CSARTSGGQETQYF. DNA for the CDR3: TGCAGTGCTAGGACTAGCGGGGGCCAAGAGACCCAGTACTTC.

The CDR3 bases are TGCAGTGCTGCACCGGGACAGGGCCTGGTGAGTGGGTCCCAGCATTTT. Translated: CSAAPGQGLVSGSQHF. The genes are TRBV20-1 and TRBJ1-5; 9 nucleotides agree with TRBD1. CDR3 length: 16 residues. V was pared by 5 bases and J by 11 bases, with 19 bases of the junction left unmatched. The germline CDR1 and CDR2 sequences are DFQATT and SNEGSKA (reference sequence).

In its sample, this clonotype was seen many times. The rearrangement uses TRBV7-9 and TRBJ2-4; D unresolved. V was pared by 3 bases and J by 5 bases, with 2 bases between. The CDR3 is 11 amino acids. Germline CDR1 SEHNR, CDR2 FQNEAQ (reference sequence). This CDR3 is CASSFENIQYF. CDR3 in DNA: TGTGCCAGCAGCTTTGAAAACATTCAGTACTTC.

V and J are TRBV9 and TRBJ1-4; D not resolved. Germline CDR1 is SGDLS and CDR2 is YYNGEE. This CDR3 comprises 12 residues. Trimming left V 4 bases short and J 4 bases short, with 5 bases between. CDR3 residues: CASSLNNEKLFF. The CDR3 DNA reads as TGTGCCAGCAGCCTCAATAATGAAAAACTGTTTTTT.

There are many counts of this clonotype. The rearrangement joins TRBV6-2 or TRBV6-3 to TRBJ1-1; D might be TRBD1 (5 bases). The CDR3 has 13 residues. V lost 6 bases to trimming and J lost 8 bases, with 16 bases between them. Looked up from germline, CDR1 is MNHEY and CDR2 is SVGEGT. The CDR3 protein is CASRDLGGSEAFF. In DNA, the CDR3 is TGTGCCAGCAGGGACCTGGGGGGGTCGGAAGCTTTCTTT.

This chain joins TRBV20-1 and TRBJ1-2; D remains unclear. V lost 3 bases and J 5 bases, leaving 13 bases between the germline ends. This CDR3 has 13 amino acids. Looked up from germline, CDR1 is DFQATT and CDR2 is SNEGSKA (reference sequence). The CDR3: CSASPDFRYGYTF. CDR3 DNA: TGCAGTGCTAGCCCGGACTTTCGATATGGCTACACCTTC.

This clonotype came up many times. The V and J genes are TRBV15 and TRBJ2-2; unclear D gene. The CDR3 runs to 14 residues. The V and J ends lost 2 bases and 0 bases respectively, with 4 bases between them. Germline-derived CDR1 and CDR2 are LNHNV and YYDKDF (reference sequence). The CDR3: CATSRSPNTGELFF. The CDR3 DNA sequence: TGTGCCACCAGCAGATCCCCGAACACCGGGGAGCTGTTTTTT.

This clonotype came up many times. The chain employs TRBV29-1 and TRBJ2-7, with D uncertain. CDR3 length: 11 amino acids. V was trimmed by 6 bases and J by 6 bases, leaving 12 bases between them. The germline V gene encodes CDR1 SQVTM and CDR2 ANQGSEA. DNA of the CDR3: TGCAGCGTGACTTATGGGTCCGAGCAGTACTTC. Translation: CSVTYGSEQYF.

This clonotype showed up many times. The CDR3 reads CSASDPLQEPGYGYTF. The CDR3 bases are TGCAGTGCTAGTGACCCCCTACAGGAACCGGGCTATGGCTACACCTTC. This chain links TRBV20-1 with TRBJ1-2; D perhaps matches TRBD1 (5 bases). The CDR3 has 16 residues. Germline CDR1 is DFQATT and CDR2 is SNEGSKA (reference sequence). V was pared by 3 bases and J by 4 bases, with 21 bases between.

This clonotype was seen many times. V and J are TRBV12-3 or TRBV12-4 and TRBJ1-1, with no clear D. V lost 6 bases and J 1 base, leaving 6 bases between the germline ends. This CDR3 has 12 residues. The CDR3 region is CASRFENTEAFF. For the CDR3, the DNA is TGTGCCAGCAGATTCGAGAACACTGAAGCTTTCTTT.